This T cell receptor beta chain was retrieved from a study of shared clonotypes between healthy human individuals. Study-wide context: Each donor's CD4 naive and CD4 memory cells filled three plates apiece, CD8 naive two, and CD8 memory one.

Regarding the study as a whole: All-four-donor shared clonotypes had higher generation probabilities than non-shared clonotypes did. The sharing of around 5% of naive CD4 clonotypes was seen across a few donors. Inspection by rarefaction showed sorted-subset sequencing to be incomplete despite large depth.

The method was immunoSEQ multiplex PCR; TCRdb's version includes in-frame clones alone and lacks a portion of them. The table records about 1.9 million clones, just under 95% of them present only once. Turning to this clone: The antigen is not known.

The germline CDR1 and CDR2 sequences are SGHAT and FQNNGV. The CDR3 consists of 14 residues. V lost 1 base and J lost 6, with 13 bases in between. Terminally differentiated effector memory CD45RA+ cells were excluded from the naive CD8 cells, which were CD45RO-negative and positively selected for CCR7. Sequenced: naive CD8+ T cells from PBMCs. The genes are TRBV11-2 and TRBJ2-7; TRBD2 might be the D (6 bases). The receptor comes from a man aged 18 to 30 in good health. Some clones in this sample may be carry-over from other donors' samples. CDR3 residues: CASSLVRGSGEQYF. The CDR3 DNA reads as TGTGCCAGCAGCTTAGTTCGGGGGTCCGGCGAGCAGTACTTC.